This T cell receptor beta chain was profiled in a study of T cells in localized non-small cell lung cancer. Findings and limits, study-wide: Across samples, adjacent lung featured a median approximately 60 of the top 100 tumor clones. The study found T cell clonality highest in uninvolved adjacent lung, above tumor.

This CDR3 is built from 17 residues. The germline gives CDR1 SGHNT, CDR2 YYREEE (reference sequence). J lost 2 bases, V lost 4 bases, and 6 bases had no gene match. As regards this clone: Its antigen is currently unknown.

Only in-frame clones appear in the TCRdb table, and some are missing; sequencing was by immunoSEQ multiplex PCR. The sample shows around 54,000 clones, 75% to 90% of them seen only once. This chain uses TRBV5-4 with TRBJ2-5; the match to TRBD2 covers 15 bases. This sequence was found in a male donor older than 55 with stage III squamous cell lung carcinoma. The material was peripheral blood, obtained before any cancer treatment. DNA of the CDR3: TGTGCCAGCAGCGGGACTAGCGGGAGGCCCGCTCAAGAGACCCAGTACTTC. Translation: CASSGTSGRPAQETQYF.